This T cell receptor beta chain was sequenced in a study of human T cells and chemical hapten exposure. Findings and limits, study-wide: The donors suffered from alopecia, so their immune response may not match that of healthy people. Clustering by CDR3 similarity yielded significantly more large clusters from expanded TCRs than controls. No change in TCRs above 1 in 1000 frequency was produced by DPC sensitization.

TCRdb passed the RACE reads through MiXCR, listing each CDR3 protein once. The data hold about 380,000 distinct CDR3 sequences, with more than 5% observed a single time. This clonotype was counted only a few times. Its antigen is unknown. Time point of the sample: patch test 2, 6 weeks after DPC sensitization. Indicated treatment: therapeutic diphenylcyclopropenone sensitization with weekly scalp DPC. The sequence came from a woman under 30 with alopecia areata. Some clones in this sample may be carry-over from other donors' samples. This specimen was whole blood, taken in connection with sensitization to the hapten diphenylcyclopropenone (DPC).

The CDR3 sequence is CSATTGHNQPQHF. The DNA for the CDR3 is TGCAGTGCCACGACAGGGCACAATCAGCCCCAGCATTTT. This chain connects TRBV20-1 to TRBJ1-5, with 7 bases fitting TRBD1. Germline V gene lookup returns CDR1 DFQATT and CDR2 SNEGSKA (reference sequence). The CDR3 length is 13 residues. Germline trimming cut 6 bases from V and 3 bases from J; bases unmatched to any gene: 5.